The source of this T cell receptor beta chain is a study of blood T cell repertoires in COVID-19. Across the study: Material from acute and convalescent COVID-19 was sourced from the United States, Italy and Spain. PBMCs, B-cell-depleted T cells, or T cells provided the cDNA or gDNA that made up the material.

Under the authors' procedure: Reference gene primers were amplified, and this amplification served to estimate nucleated cell counts. Profiled with immunoSEQ multiplex PCR; TCRdb holds only in-frame clones, not every one. Clone size and V and J calls were adopted from that table, with D and trimming inferred from the DNA. The repertoire holds some 220,000 clones, with about nine tenths as singletons. Enrolment of Seattle patients took place during active infection, and they were followed longitudinally. Germline loops: CDR1 SNHLY, CDR2 FYNNEI. The V gene end was trimmed by 8 bases and the J gene end by 7 bases; junction bases not matched to a gene: 4. The length of the CDR3 is 12 residues. The sample holds one count of this clone.

Sequencing used peripheral blood. V usage is TRBV2 and J usage is TRBJ1-5; 8 bases are a match to TRBD1. This TCR came from a man aged 30-40 years with COVID-19, enrolled during active disease. Written as DNA, the CDR3 is TGTGCCAGCGCGACAGGGGAACAGCCCCAGCATTTT. Translated, it gives CASATGEQPQHF.